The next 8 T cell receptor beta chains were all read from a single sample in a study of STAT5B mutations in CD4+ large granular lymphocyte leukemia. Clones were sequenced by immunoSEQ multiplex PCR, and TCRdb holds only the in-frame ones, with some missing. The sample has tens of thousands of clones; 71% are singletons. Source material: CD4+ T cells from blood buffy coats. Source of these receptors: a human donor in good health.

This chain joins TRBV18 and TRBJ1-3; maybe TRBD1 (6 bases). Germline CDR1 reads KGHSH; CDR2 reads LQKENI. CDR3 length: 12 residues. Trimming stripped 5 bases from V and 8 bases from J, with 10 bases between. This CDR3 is CASSNPGDTIYF. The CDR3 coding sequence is TGTGCCAGCTCAAATCCAGGGGACACCATATATTTT. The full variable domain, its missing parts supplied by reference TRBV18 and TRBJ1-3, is NAGVMQNPRHLVRRRGQEARLRCSPMKGHSHVYWYRQLPEEGLKFMVYLQKENIIDESGMPKERFSAEFPKEGPSILRIQQVVRGDSAAYFCASSNPGDTIYFGEGSWLTVV.

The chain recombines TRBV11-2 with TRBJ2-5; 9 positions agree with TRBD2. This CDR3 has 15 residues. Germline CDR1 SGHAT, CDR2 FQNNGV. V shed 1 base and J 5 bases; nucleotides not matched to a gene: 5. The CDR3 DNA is TGTGCCAGCAGCTTAGGAGCGGGGGGCGTGGAGACCCAGTACTTC. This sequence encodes CASSLGAGGVETQYF. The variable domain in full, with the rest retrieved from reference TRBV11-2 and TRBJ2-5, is EAGVAQSPRYKIIEKRQSVAFWCNPISGHATLYWYQQILGQGPKLLIQFQNNGVVDDSQLPKDRFSAERLKGVDSTLKIQPAKLEDSAVYLCASSLGAGGVETQYFGPGTRLLVL.

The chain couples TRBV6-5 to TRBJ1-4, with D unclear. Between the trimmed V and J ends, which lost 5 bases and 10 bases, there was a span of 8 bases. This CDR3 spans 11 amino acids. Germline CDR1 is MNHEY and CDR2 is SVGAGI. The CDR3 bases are TGTGCCAGCAGTGGCGGGGTAAAACTGTTTTTT. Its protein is CASSGGVKLFF.

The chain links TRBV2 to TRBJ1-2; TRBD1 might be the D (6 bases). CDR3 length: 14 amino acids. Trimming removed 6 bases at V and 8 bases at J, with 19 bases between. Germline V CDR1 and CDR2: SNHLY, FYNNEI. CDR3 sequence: CASSPQGTGHGYTF. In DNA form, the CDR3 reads TGTGCCAGCAGCCCCCAAGGCACAGGGCACGGCTACACCTTC. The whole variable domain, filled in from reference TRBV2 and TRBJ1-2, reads EPEVTQTPSHQVTQMGQEVILRCVPISNHLYFYWYRQILGQKVEFLVSFYNNEISEKSEIFDDQFSVERPDGSNFTLKIRSTKLEDSAMYFCASSPQGTGHGYTFGSGTRLTVV.

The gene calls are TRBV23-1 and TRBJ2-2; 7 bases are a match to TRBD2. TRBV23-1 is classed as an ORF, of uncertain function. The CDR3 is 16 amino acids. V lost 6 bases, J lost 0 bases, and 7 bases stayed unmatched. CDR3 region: CASRGEGRPNTGELFF. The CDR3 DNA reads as TGCGCCAGCAGGGGGGAGGGAAGACCGAACACCGGGGAGCTGTTTTTT.

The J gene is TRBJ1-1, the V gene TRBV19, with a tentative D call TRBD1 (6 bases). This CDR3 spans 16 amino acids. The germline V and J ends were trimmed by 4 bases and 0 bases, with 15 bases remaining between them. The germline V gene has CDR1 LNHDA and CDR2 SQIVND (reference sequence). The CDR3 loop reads CASSTGGRGLNTEAFF. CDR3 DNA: TGTGCCAGTAGTACCGGGGGCAGGGGTCTGAACACTGAAGCTTTCTTT.

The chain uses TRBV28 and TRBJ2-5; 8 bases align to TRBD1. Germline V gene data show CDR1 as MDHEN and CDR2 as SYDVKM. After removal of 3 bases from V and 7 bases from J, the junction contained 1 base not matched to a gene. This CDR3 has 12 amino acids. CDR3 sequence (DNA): TGTGCCAGCAGTTTTACAGGGGGGACCCAGTACTTC. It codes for CASSFTGGTQYF.

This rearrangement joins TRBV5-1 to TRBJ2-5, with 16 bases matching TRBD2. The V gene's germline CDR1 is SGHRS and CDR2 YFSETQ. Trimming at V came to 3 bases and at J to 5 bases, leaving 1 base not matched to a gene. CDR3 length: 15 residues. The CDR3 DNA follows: TGCGCCAGCAGCTCGGGACTAGCGGGGGGGGAGACCCAGTACTTC. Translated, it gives CASSSGLAGGETQYF.